The 24 T cell receptor beta chains reported below all come from one sample, sequenced in a study of CD8 T cells in ankylosing spondylitis. TCRdb itself ran the 5' RACE reads through MiXCR, one entry per CDR3 protein. The sample holds about 320,000 distinct CDR3 sequences; around 10% are singletons and the top ten take about 10%. The sample consisted of blood, either unsorted or a sorted T cell fraction (not recorded which). These receptors originate from a female donor with ankylosing spondylitis or in good health (not recorded which).

The chain has TRBV18 and TRBJ2-6; TRBD1 matches at 8 bases. CDR1 and CDR2 (germline): KGHSH, LQKENI. This CDR3 region has 19 residues. V was clipped by 4 bases and J by 3 bases; unmatched bases: 14. As DNA, the CDR3 is TGTGCCAGCTCACAATTGGACAGGGAAAACTTACGTGGGGCCAACGTCCTGACTTTC. This sequence encodes CASSQLDRENLRGANVLTF. Filled out from reference TRBV18 and TRBJ2-6, the complete variable domain reads NAGVMQNPRHLVRRRGQEARLRCSPMKGHSHVYWYRQLPEEGLKFMVYLQKENIIDESGMPKERFSAEFPKEGPSILRIQQVVRGDSAAYFCASSQLDRENLRGANVLTFGAGSRLTVL.

This clonotype has ten or more counts. The chain is built from TRBV20-1 and TRBJ1-1; unclear D gene. V was cut by 6 bases and J by 0 bases, with 17 bases left in between. The CDR3 extends over 15 amino acids. The V gene's germline CDR1 is DFQATT and CDR2 SNEGSKA (reference sequence). CDR3 in DNA: TGCAGTGCCCCCCCTTCAAGCGGTGTGAACACTGAAGCTTTCTTT. The encoded protein is CSAPPSSGVNTEAFF.

This chain links TRBV5-1 with TRBJ2-7; 7 positions match TRBD2. CDR1 is SGHRS, CDR2 YFSETQ, per germline. Unmatched junction bases numbered 10, after V lost 6 bases and J lost 4 bases. The CDR3 sequence is 14 residues long. The CDR3 here is CASTQSGGRYEQYF. In DNA, the CDR3 is TGCGCCAGCACGCAGTCGGGGGGTCGGTACGAGCAGTACTTC.

Ten or more counts support this clonotype. The chain uses TRBV5-1 and TRBJ2-7; D may be TRBD2 (6 bases). The CDR3 consists of 14 residues. The germline V gene has CDR1 SGHRS and CDR2 YFSETQ. The V gene lost 4 bases and the J gene lost 0 bases, with 11 bases spanning the gap. For the CDR3, the DNA is TGCGCCAGCAGCCTTGGAGGGGACTCCTACGAGCAGTACTTC. It codes for CASSLGGDSYEQYF.

This clonotype was seen many times. The CDR3 spells CASRRGKTSGSPGDTGELFF. The CDR3 nucleotides are TGCGCCAGCAGGCGGGGGAAAACTAGCGGGAGTCCGGGCGACACCGGGGAGCTGTTTTTT. This rearrangement joins TRBV5-1 to TRBJ2-2; 11 bases are a match to TRBD2. Unmatched junction bases numbered 18, after V lost 5 bases and J lost 3 bases. The CDR3 is made up of 20 amino acids. Germline CDR1 reads SGHRS; CDR2 reads YFSETQ.

This clonotype has ten or more counts. This chain joins TRBV28 and TRBJ1-1; D call uncertain. The CDR3 is 14 amino acids. Trimming took 3 bases from V and 0 from J, leaving 8 bases between them. Germline CDR1 reads MDHEN; CDR2 reads SYDVKM. The CDR3 here is CASSFLGLNTEAFF. In DNA, the CDR3 is TGTGCCAGCAGTTTTTTAGGGTTGAACACTGAAGCTTTCTTT.

In regard to this clonotype: An end of the junction differs from the germline gene, which may be a read error. The gene calls are TRBV5-1 and TRBJ2-7, with no clear D. CDR1 is SGHRS and CDR2 is YFSETQ in the germline V gene. The CDR3 spans 12 residues. This chain's CDR3 is CASSLDRYELYF. DNA of the CDR3: TGCGCCAGCAGCTTGGACCGCTACGAGCTGTACTTC.

In this sample, this clonotype turned up a few times. V and J are TRBV30 and TRBJ1-5, with 10 bases aligning to TRBD1. The CDR3 has 15 amino acids. V trimming: 0 bases; J trimming: 3 bases; junction bases outside the gene matches: 2. Germline assignment: CDR1 GTSNPN and CDR2 SVGIG (reference sequence). The CDR3, as DNA: TGTGCCTGGAGTGTGGGGACAGGGGCCAATCAGCCCCAGCATTTT. Translated, it gives CAWSVGTGANQPQHF.

This clonotype was observed many times. V usage is TRBV7-9 and J usage is TRBJ1-5, with D unresolved. Germline-derived CDR1 and CDR2 are SEHNR and FQNEAQ (reference sequence). V was pared by 3 bases and J by 6 bases, with 6 bases between. The CDR3 length is 12 residues. CDR3 sequence reads: CASSFIGQPQHF. DNA for the CDR3: TGTGCCAGCAGCTTTATAGGTCAGCCCCAGCATTTT.

This clonotype was detected only a few times. This chain connects TRBV28 to TRBJ1-3; D unresolved. The CDR3 totals 16 residues. Germline V CDR1 and CDR2: MDHEN, SYDVKM. V shed 6 bases and J shed 3 bases, with 18 bases lying between them. The CDR3 coding sequence is TGTGCCAGCAGCAGGATGGCGAGGGAAAGTGGAAACACCATATATTTT. Protein sequence: CASSRMARESGNTIYF.

This clonotype has a count of ten or more. The chain joins TRBV12-3 or TRBV12-4 to TRBJ1-1; no definite D call. The CDR3 is 14 amino acids. V gave up 6 bases and J gave up 0 bases, with 11 bases separating them. The DNA for the CDR3 is TGTGCCAGCAGCCCACAGATCATGAACACTGAAGCTTTCTTT. This codes for CASSPQIMNTEAFF.

This clonotype was seen more than once but under ten times. The rearrangement joins TRBV7-2 to TRBJ2-7; a weak D match, TRBD2 (5 bases). Germline V gives CDR1 SGHTA, CDR2 FQGNSA. CDR3 length: 15 residues. The V end lost 2 bases, the J end lost 5 bases, and 16 bases lay between the germline ends. The CDR3 sequence: CASSLRGTEVDEQYF. CDR3 in DNA: TGTGCCAGCAGCTTACGGGGTACAGAAGTAGACGAGCAGTACTTC.

This clonotype occurred many times. This rearrangement joins TRBV7-6 to TRBJ2-1; no clear D. The CDR3 totals 15 residues. Germline-derived CDR1 and CDR2 are SGHVS and FNYEAQ. V lost 3 bases and J lost 0, with 9 bases in between. CDR3 nucleotides: TGTGCCAGCAGCTTTCAGGAGAGCTCCTACAATGAGCAGTTCTTC. Translating it yields CASSFQESSYNEQFF. The full variable domain, in which reference TRBV7-6 and TRBJ2-1 provide the parts outside the CDR3, is GAGVSQSPRYKVTKRGQDVALRCDPISGHVSLYWYRQALGQGPEFLTYFNYEAQQDKSGLPNDRFSAERPEGSISTLTIQRTEQRDSAMYRCASSFQESSYNEQFFGPGTRLTVL.

The rearrangement joins TRBV5-6 to TRBJ2-6; 7 nucleotides agree with TRBD1. The trim removed 2 bases at V and 4 bases at J, leaving 6 bases unmatched. This CDR3 is built from 16 residues. Germline values: CDR1 SGHDT, CDR2 YYEEEE. The CDR3 loop is CASSFTGVYGANVLTF. Written as DNA, the CDR3 is TGTGCCAGCAGCTTTACAGGGGTGTACGGGGCCAACGTCCTGACTTTC.

This clonotype was seen repeatedly, ten times or more. The genes are TRBV6-2 or TRBV6-3 and TRBJ2-7; 8 positions match TRBD1. V was pared by 5 bases and J by 3 bases, with 3 bases of the junction left unmatched. The CDR3 spans 13 residues. In germline, CDR1 is MNHEY, CDR2 SVGEGT. CDR3 bases: TGTGCCAGCAGTCAGGACAGGGTCTACGAGCAGTACTTC. It yields the protein CASSQDRVYEQYF.

This sequence joins TRBV7-9 and TRBJ2-3; 10 bases are shared with TRBD1. V shed 4 bases, J shed 3 bases, and the junction held 4 bases outside the gene matches. The CDR3 contains 15 residues. CDR1 SEHNR and CDR2 FQNEAQ come from the germline V gene (reference sequence). The CDR3 reads CASSSTGGTTDTQYF. The CDR3 bases are TGTGCCAGCAGCTCGACAGGGGGCACGACAGATACGCAGTATTTT. Using reference TRBV7-9 and TRBJ2-3 for the parts outside the CDR3, the full variable domain is DTGVSQNPRHKITKRGQNVTFRCDPISEHNRLYWYRQTLGQGPEFLTYFQNEAQLEKSRLLSDRFSAERPKGSFSTLEIQRTEQGDSAMYLCASSSTGGTTDTQYFGPGTRLTVL.

This clonotype was recorded at least ten times. Here the CDR3 reads CASSLARQVNQPQHF. As DNA, the CDR3 is TGTGCCAGCAGCTTAGCGCGCCAGGTCAATCAGCCCCAGCATTTT. The V call is TRBV7-8, the J call TRBJ1-5; D is undetermined. Germline-derived CDR1 and CDR2 are SGHVS and FQNEAQ. V was shortened by 0 bases and J by 3 bases, with 9 bases between the two germline ends. CDR3 length: 15 amino acids.

This chain joins TRBV5-1 and TRBJ2-3; either TRBD1 or TRBD2 may fit D (5 bases each). The CDR3 consists of 18 residues. The V and J ends lost 0 bases and 3 bases respectively, with 20 bases between them. Germline CDR1 reads SGHRS; CDR2 reads YFSETQ. The chain's CDR3 is CASSLGSGRFKGTDTQYF. DNA for the CDR3: TGCGCCAGCAGCTTGGGCAGCGGCCGATTTAAGGGGACAGATACGCAGTATTTT. The whole variable domain, filled in from reference TRBV5-1 and TRBJ2-3, reads KAGVTQTPRYLIKTRGQQVTLSCSPISGHRSVSWYQQTPGQGLQFLFEYFSETQRNKGNFPGRFSGRQFSNSRSEMNVSTLELGDSALYLCASSLGSGRFKGTDTQYFGPGTRLTVL.

This clonotype showed up just a few times. The gene calls are TRBV5-1 and TRBJ2-7; 8 bases line up with TRBD1. J was trimmed by 6 bases and V by 7 bases; bases with no gene match: 6. CDR1 SGHRS and CDR2 YFSETQ come from the germline V gene. This CDR3 spans 12 amino acids. The CDR3 DNA reads as TGCGCCAGCTCTCGACAGGGGTCCGAGCAGTACTTC. The encoded protein is CASSRQGSEQYF.

This clonotype was detected many times. This chain joins TRBV5-1 and TRBJ2-3; 9 bases map to TRBD1. The CDR3 is made up of 16 amino acids. Germline V gene sequence: CDR1 SGHRS, CDR2 YFSETQ. Unmatched junction bases numbered 9, after V lost 3 bases and J lost 4 bases. The CDR3 protein is CASSSLQGAPSDTQYF. CDR3 sequence (DNA): TGCGCCAGCAGCTCTTTACAGGGGGCGCCCTCAGATACGCAGTATTTT.

This clonotype was seen repeatedly, ten times or more. As DNA, the CDR3 is TGCGCCAGCACAACCGGGGTTGAAGCTTTCTTT. Amino acid sequence: CASTTGVEAFF. The gene calls are TRBV5-1 and TRBJ1-1; no clear D gene. Trimming removed 6 bases at V and 7 bases at J, with 10 bases between. Germline V lookup: CDR1 SGHRS, CDR2 YFSETQ. The CDR3 runs 11 residues.

At least ten counts were recorded for this clonotype. The CDR3 DNA is TGCAGTGCTAGATCCTTGACAGGCAATCAGCCCCAGCATTTT. It specifies CSARSLTGNQPQHF. This sequence joins TRBV20-1 and TRBJ1-5; maybe TRBD1 (5 bases). Trimming removed 2 bases at V and 2 bases at J, with 10 bases between. Germline V gene lookup returns CDR1 DFQATT and CDR2 SNEGSKA (reference sequence). The CDR3 is 14 amino acids.

This clonotype was found many times. The CDR3 coding sequence is TGCAGTGCTAGAGGTTTTTCGTCGCAGGGGAAGCAGCCCCAGCATTTT. Translating it yields CSARGFSSQGKQPQHF. This chain links TRBV20-1 with TRBJ1-5, with D possibly being TRBD1 (6 bases). Germline loops: CDR1 DFQATT, CDR2 SNEGSKA (reference sequence). The CDR3 runs to 16 residues. V dropped 1 base and J dropped 7 bases, with 20 bases sitting between them.

This chain joins TRBV12-3 or TRBV12-4 and TRBJ1-2; TRBD1 is a possible D gene (6 bases). V lost 7 bases, J lost 4 bases, and 16 bases lay in between. CDR3 length: 14 residues. DNA for the CDR3: TGTGCCAGCACCTCCCAAAGGGACACCTATGGCTACACCTTC. As protein: CASTSQRDTYGYTF.